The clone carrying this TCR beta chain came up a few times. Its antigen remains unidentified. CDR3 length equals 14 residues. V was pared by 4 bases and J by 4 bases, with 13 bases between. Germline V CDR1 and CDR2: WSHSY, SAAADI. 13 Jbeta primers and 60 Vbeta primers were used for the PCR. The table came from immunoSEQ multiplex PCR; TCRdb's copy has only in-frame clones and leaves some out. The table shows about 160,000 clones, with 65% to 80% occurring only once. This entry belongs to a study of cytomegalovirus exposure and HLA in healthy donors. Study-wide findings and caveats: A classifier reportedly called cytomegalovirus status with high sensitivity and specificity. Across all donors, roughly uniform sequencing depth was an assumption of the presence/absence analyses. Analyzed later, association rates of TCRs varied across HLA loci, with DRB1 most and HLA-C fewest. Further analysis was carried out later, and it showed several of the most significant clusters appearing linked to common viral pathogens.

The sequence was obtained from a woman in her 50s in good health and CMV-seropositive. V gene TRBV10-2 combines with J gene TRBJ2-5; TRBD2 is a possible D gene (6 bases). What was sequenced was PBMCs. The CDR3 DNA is TGCGCCAGCAGTGCGGCGACTAGAATAGAGACCCAGTACTTC. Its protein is CASSAATRIETQYF.